One and the same sample provided the 17 T cell receptor beta chains below, sequenced in a study of T cell clonality in common variable immunodeficiency. Their recognized antigens are unknown. Measured with immunoSEQ multiplex PCR; TCRdb has only the in-frame clones, and not every one. The sample contains more than 20,000 clones, none of them singletons. Findings of the study overall: Common variable immunodeficiency TCR beta sequences reportedly had fewer deletions and N-nucleotide insertions.

Sequencing used peripheral blood mononuclear cells. These receptors came from a human donor with common variable immunodeficiency.

This clone was observed a handful of times. Read data end 3 residues before the CDR3 end; the end is taken from the germline J gene. Other DNA sequences in the sample encode the same CDR3. The genes are TRBV6-1 and TRBJ2-3; TRBD2 aligns across 12 bases. Germline CDR1 reads MNHNS; CDR2 reads SASEGT. The CDR3 runs to 15 residues. The V segment lost 2 bases and the J segment 4 bases; nucleotides outside the gene matches: 1. The CDR3 bases that were read are TGTGCCAGCAGTGAACTAGCGGGAGGGCCAGATACG. It is translated as CASSELAGGPDT. The full CDR3 protein reads CASSELAGGPDTQYF.

This clone was detected many times. The read ends 3 residues before the CDR3 terminus; that terminus is restored from the germline J gene. This chain connects TRBV29-1 to TRBJ2-7, with TRBD1 identical over 9 bases. The CDR3 contains 16 residues. After removal of 4 bases from V and 3 bases from J, the junction contained 13 bases not matched to a gene. Germline CDR1 is SQVTM and CDR2 is ANQGSEA. This chain's CDR3 is CSVAWPIMTGGYEQYF. Incomplete CDR3 DNA: TGCAGCGTTGCTTGGCCAATTATGACAGGGGGCTACGAG.

This clone was seen at least ten times. The CDR3 end is not reached by the read, which stops 3 residues before it; the germline J gene fills it in. The chain uses TRBV6-1 and TRBJ2-2; the match to TRBD1 covers 7 bases. The length of the CDR3 is 17 residues. The V gene's germline CDR1 is MNHNS and CDR2 SASEGT. V dropped 2 bases and J dropped 2; count of bases not matched to a gene: 8. CDR3 DNA (partial): TGTGCCAGCAGTGAACGTGGGGGACAGCAAAACACCGGGGAG. This translates into CASSERGGQQNTGE. The complete CDR3 protein is CASSERGGQQNTGELFF.

This clone was detected ten times or more. From the germline J gene comes the end of the CDR3, since the read stops 3 residues before it. V gene TRBV18 combines with J gene TRBJ1-2; D is undetermined. Germline V lookup: CDR1 KGHSH, CDR2 LQKENI. This CDR3 has 14 amino acids. With 6 bases removed from V and 2 bases from J, the gap between germline ends came to 13 bases. CDR3 region: CASSDFKGNYGYTF. The CDR3 bases that were read are TGTGCCAGCTCGGACTTCAAAGGGAACTATGGC.

This clone was picked up many times. From the germline J gene comes the end of the CDR3, since the read stops 3 residues before it. The gene calls are TRBV12-3 or TRBV12-4 and TRBJ2-5; weak D call: TRBD1 (6 bases). V was pared by 3 bases and J by 0 bases, with 8 bases between. The CDR3 is 14 amino acids. CDR3 loop: CASSFDRYQETQYF. CDR3 DNA (partial): TGTGCCAGCAGTTTCGACAGGTACCAAGAGACC.

A note on this clone: A read error may explain this, as a much larger clone is one base away. The read is 3 residues too short to cover the CDR3 end, so that end is filled in from the germline J gene. This chain joins TRBV5-1 and TRBJ2-1; tentative D call: TRBD2 (6 bases). CDR1 and CDR2 (germline): SGHRS, YFSETQ. Trimming left V 0 bases short and J 2 bases short, with 15 bases between. The CDR3 runs to 17 residues. Partial CDR3 DNA: TGCGCCAGCAGCTTGGAGTTCGGGGGTGGCGCCTACAATGAG. Translating gives CASSLEFGGGAYNE. The whole CDR3 sequence reads CASSLEFGGGAYNEQFF.

Of note for this clone: The sequenced fragment ends 3 residues before the CDR3 boundary, so the rest is inferred from the germline J gene. The chain links TRBV20-1 to TRBJ2-7; TRBD2 agrees at 11 bases. CDR1 and CDR2 (germline): DFQATT, SNEGSKA (reference sequence). V dropped 6 bases and J dropped 0; count of bases not matched to a gene: 7. The CDR3 is 15 residues long. This CDR3 is CSAGLAGVSSYEQYF. The sequenced CDR3 bases are TGCAGTGCCGGACTAGCGGGTGTGAGCTCCTACGAG.

There are many counts of this clone. The CDR3 extends 3 residues past the end of the read, so its final part is completed from the germline J gene. The V and J genes are TRBV5-5 and TRBJ1-1; 11 nucleotides line up with TRBD1. This CDR3 has 15 residues. CDR1 and CDR2 (germline): SGHKS, YYEKEE (reference sequence). The CDR3 is CASISPGDRGNGAFF. The part of the CDR3 DNA that was read is TGTGCCAGCATCTCCCCGGGGGACAGGGGGAACGGA. The variable domain in full, with the rest retrieved from reference TRBV5-5 and TRBJ1-1, is DAGVTQSPTHLIKTRGQQVTLRCSPISGHKSVSWYQQVLGQGPQFIFQYYEKEERGRGNFPDRFSARQFPNYSSELNVNALLLGDSALYLCASISPGDRGNGAFFGQGTRLTVV.

This clone was counted ten times or more. The read ends 3 residues early relative to the CDR3; the germline J gene fills the gap. The chain employs TRBV6-1 and TRBJ2-3; D is ambiguous. The germline V gene encodes CDR1 MNHNS and CDR2 SASEGT. Trimming took 0 bases from V and 0 from J, leaving 10 bases between them. CDR3 length: 16 residues. CDR3 DNA (partial): TGTGCCAGCAGTGAAGCATCGGCTAGAAGCACAGATACG. Translation: CASSEASARSTDT. The full CDR3 sequence reads CASSEASARSTDTQYF.

This clone was seen many times. From the germline J gene comes the end of the CDR3, since the read stops 3 residues before it. This chain links TRBV20-1 with TRBJ1-5; weak D call: TRBD1 (5 bases). The V gene's germline CDR1 is DFQATT and CDR2 SNEGSKA (reference sequence). The V and J ends lost 3 bases and 3 bases respectively, with 18 bases between them. The CDR3 extends over 16 amino acids. Incomplete CDR3 DNA: TGCAGTGCTAGGAGGCGTACCGACAGCTTCAATCAGCCC. Residues: CSARRRTDSFNQP. The entire CDR3 reads CSARRRTDSFNQPQHF.

This clone was observed a handful of times. With the read ending 3 residues before the CDR3 end, the germline J gene is used to fill in that end. The gene calls are TRBV19 and TRBJ2-3; 7 bases map to TRBD1. The ends lost 7 bases at V and 1 base at J; junction bases unmatched: 8. This CDR3 is 15 amino acids long. Per the germline V gene, CDR1 is LNHDA and CDR2 is SQIVND (reference sequence). The CDR3 loop is CASTPQGGRTDTQYF. The CDR3 bases that were read are TGTGCCAGTACCCCGCAAGGGGGCCGCACAGATACG.

This clone was observed a few times. The CDR3 end falls 3 residues outside the read, so it is completed with the germline J gene. The chain has TRBV19 and TRBJ2-2, with 8 bases lining up with TRBD2. Trimming cost V 5 bases and J 6 bases; bases outside gene matches: 5. This CDR3 has 14 residues. Germline V gene data show CDR1 as LNHDA and CDR2 as SQIVND (reference sequence). The CDR3 here is CASSLGGGPGELFF. The CDR3 bases that were read are TGTGCCAGTAGTTTGGGCGGGGGGCCCGGGGAG.

Comment on this clone: The read terminates 3 residues before the CDR3 end, so the remaining end is supplied by the germline J gene. The chain employs TRBV2 and TRBJ1-6, with a weak D call TRBD1 (5 bases). The CDR3 runs 13 residues. V was pared by 6 bases and J by 6 bases, with 9 bases between. The germline CDR1 and CDR2 sequences are SNHLY and FYNNEI. The CDR3 is CASRRQTNSPLHF. CDR3 DNA, as far as it was read: TGTGCCAGCAGGCGACAGACTAATTCACCC.

This clone was detected ten times or more. From the germline J gene comes the end of the CDR3, since the read stops 3 residues before it. The same CDR3 is also encoded by other DNA sequences in this sample. The chain couples TRBV7-2 to TRBJ2-6; TRBD1 matches at 8 bases. V lost 4 bases to trimming and J lost 4 bases; unmatched junction nucleotides: 3. CDR1 and CDR2 (germline): SGHTA, FQGNSA. This CDR3 has 15 amino acids. The CDR3 region is CASSSGGSGANVLTF. The CDR3 bases that were read are TGTGCCAGCAGCTCAGGGGGCTCCGGGGCCAACGTC.

This clone has ten or more counts. The read falls 3 residues short of the CDR3 end, and the missing part is taken from the germline J gene. The chain combines TRBV5-6 with TRBJ2-2; no definite D call. Per the germline V gene, CDR1 is SGHDT and CDR2 is YYEEEE. V was pared by 1 base and J by 7 bases, with 8 bases between. The CDR3 is 13 amino acids. This chain's CDR3 is CASSLRRVGELFF. CDR3 DNA, as far as it was read: TGTGCCAGCAGCTTGAGAAGGGTCGGGGAG.

This clone was seen many times. Read data end 3 residues before the CDR3 end; the end is taken from the germline J gene. This rearrangement joins TRBV13 to TRBJ2-7, with 7 nucleotides matching TRBD1. The germline CDR1 and CDR2 sequences are PRHDT and FYEKMQ (reference sequence). With 5 bases clipped from V and 4 bases from J, the junction kept 8 bases outside the gene matches. This CDR3 spans 14 amino acids. The CDR3 bases that were read are TGTGCCAGCAGCGCGCCGGACAGGCCTTACGAG. As protein: CASSAPDRPYE. The whole CDR3 region reads CASSAPDRPYEQYF.

This clone was recorded many times. The read ends 3 residues early relative to the CDR3; the germline J gene fills the gap. The rearrangement joins TRBV13 to TRBJ1-2, with D maybe TRBD1 (5 bases). Trimming took 1 base from V and 4 from J, leaving 7 bases between them. The CDR3 extends over 13 amino acids. Germline V gene lookup returns CDR1 PRHDT and CDR2 FYEKMQ (reference sequence). The sequenced CDR3 bases are TGTGCCAGCAGCTTAGAGGGGCCCTATGGC. The encoded protein is CASSLEGPYG. In full, the CDR3 reads CASSLEGPYGYTF.